The 2 T cell receptor beta chains below come from one sample, sequenced in a study of T cell repertoires in cytomegalovirus infection. Each CDR3 protein is one row after TCRdb ran MiXCR on the reads. The table lists over 150,000 distinct CDR3 sequences, roughly a fifth of them singletons, with roughly 2.9% in the top ten. Sequenced material: PBMCs. Every receptor here comes from a human donor in good health (CMV status not recorded). Some clones in this sample may be carry-over from other donors' samples.

This clonotype was picked up a small number of times. The chain joins TRBV7-9 to TRBJ2-3; D might be TRBD1 (8 bases). CDR1 is SEHNR, CDR2 FQNEAQ, per germline (reference sequence). The length of the CDR3 is 17 residues. V was pared by 10 bases and J by 1 base, with 24 bases between. CDR3 in amino acids: CATNTWGGQERTDTQYF. As DNA, the CDR3 is TGTGCCACAAATACCTGGGGGGGACAGGAGCGCACAGATACGCAGTATTTT.

This clonotype showed up many times. This chain uses TRBV14 with TRBJ2-1; tentatively, D is TRBD1 (6 bases). This CDR3 spans 14 amino acids. Trimming removed 2 bases from V and 7 bases from J, with 12 bases in between. Looked up from germline, CDR1 is SGHDN and CDR2 is FVKESK. The CDR3 protein is CASSQTGQGNEQFF. The CDR3 DNA sequence: TGTGCCAGCAGCCAAACCGGCCAGGGGAATGAGCAGTTCTTC.